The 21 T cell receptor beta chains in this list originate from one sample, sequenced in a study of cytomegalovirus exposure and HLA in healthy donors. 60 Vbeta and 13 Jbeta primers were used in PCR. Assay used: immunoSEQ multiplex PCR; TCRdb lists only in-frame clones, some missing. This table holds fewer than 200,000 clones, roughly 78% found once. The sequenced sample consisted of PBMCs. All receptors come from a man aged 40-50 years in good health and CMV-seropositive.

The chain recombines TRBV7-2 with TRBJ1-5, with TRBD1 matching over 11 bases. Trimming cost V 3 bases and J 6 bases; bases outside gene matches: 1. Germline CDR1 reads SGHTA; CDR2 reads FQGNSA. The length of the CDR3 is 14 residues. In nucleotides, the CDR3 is TGTGCCAGCAGCTTGGGACAGGGGGTTCAGCCCCAGCATTTT. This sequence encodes CASSLGQGVQPQHF.

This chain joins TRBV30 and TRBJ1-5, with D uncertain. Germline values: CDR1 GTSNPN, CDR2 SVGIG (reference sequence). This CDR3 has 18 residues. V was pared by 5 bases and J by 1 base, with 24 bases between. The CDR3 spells CAWSAPGVWGGSNQPQHF. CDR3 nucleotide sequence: TGTGCCTGGTCCGCCCCCGGGGTGTGGGGAGGGAGCAATCAGCCCCAGCATTTT.

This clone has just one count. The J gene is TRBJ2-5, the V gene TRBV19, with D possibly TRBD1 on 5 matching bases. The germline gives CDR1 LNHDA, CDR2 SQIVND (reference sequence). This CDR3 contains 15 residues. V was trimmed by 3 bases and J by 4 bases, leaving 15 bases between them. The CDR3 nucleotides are TGTGCCAGTAGTATCGGACAAGTCCTCGTAGAGACCCAGTACTTC. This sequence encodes CASSIGQVLVETQYF.

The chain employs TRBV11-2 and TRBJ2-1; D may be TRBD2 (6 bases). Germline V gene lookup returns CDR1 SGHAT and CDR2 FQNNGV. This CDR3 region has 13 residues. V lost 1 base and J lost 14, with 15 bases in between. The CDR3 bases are TGTGCCAGCAGCTTAGGTGGGGGGAGCGCTAAGTTCTTC. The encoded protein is CASSLGGGSAKFF.

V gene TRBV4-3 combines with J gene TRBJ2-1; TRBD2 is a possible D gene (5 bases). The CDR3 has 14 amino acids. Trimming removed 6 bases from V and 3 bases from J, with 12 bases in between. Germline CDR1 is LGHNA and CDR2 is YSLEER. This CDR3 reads CASSLGEDYNEQFF. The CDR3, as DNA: TGCGCCAGCAGTTTGGGAGAGGACTACAATGAGCAGTTCTTC.

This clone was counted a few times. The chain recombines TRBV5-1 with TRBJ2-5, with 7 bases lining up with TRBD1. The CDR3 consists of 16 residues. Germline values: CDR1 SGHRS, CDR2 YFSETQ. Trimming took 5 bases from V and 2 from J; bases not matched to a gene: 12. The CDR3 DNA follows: TGCGCCAGCAGAAGGGACAGTGACCCAGCTCAAGAGACCCAGTACTTC. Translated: CASRRDSDPAQETQYF.

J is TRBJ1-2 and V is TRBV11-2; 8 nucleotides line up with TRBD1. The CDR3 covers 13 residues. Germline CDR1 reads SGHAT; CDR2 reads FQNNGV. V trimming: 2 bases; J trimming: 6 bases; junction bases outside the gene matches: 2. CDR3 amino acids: CASSLPTGDGYTF. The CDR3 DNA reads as TGTGCCAGCAGCTTACCGACAGGGGATGGCTACACCTTC.

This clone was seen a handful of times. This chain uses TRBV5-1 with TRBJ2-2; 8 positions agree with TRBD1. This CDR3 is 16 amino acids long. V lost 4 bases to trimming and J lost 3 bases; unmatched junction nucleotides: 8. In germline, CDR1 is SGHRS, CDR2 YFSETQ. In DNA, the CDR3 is TGCGCCAGCAGCAGGTACGACAGGGGTGACACCGGGGAGCTGTTTTTT. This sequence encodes CASSRYDRGDTGELFF.

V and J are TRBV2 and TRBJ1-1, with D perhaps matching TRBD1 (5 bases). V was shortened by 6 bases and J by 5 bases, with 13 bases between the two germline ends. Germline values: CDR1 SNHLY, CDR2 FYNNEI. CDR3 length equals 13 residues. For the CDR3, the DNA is TGTGCCAGCAGAGAGGGACGGGGGACTGAAGCTTTCTTT. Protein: CASREGRGTEAFF.

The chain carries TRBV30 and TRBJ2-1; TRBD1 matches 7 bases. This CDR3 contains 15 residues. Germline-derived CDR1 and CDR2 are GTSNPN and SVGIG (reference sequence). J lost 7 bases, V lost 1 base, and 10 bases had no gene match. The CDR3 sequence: CAWSEAWNRGNEQFF. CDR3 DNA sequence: TGTGCCTGGAGTGAAGCCTGGAACAGGGGAAATGAGCAGTTCTTC.

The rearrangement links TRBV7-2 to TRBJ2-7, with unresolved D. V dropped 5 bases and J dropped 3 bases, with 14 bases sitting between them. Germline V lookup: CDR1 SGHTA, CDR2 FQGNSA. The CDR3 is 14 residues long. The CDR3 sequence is CASSTSRLYYEQYF. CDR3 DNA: TGTGCCAGCAGCACGAGCAGGTTATACTACGAGCAGTACTTC.

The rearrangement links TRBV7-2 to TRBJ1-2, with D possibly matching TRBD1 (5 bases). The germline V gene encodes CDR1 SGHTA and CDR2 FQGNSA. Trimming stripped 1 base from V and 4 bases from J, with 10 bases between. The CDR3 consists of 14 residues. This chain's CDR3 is CASSLDGALYGYTF. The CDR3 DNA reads TGTGCCAGCAGCTTAGATGGGGCCCTCTATGGCTACACCTTC.

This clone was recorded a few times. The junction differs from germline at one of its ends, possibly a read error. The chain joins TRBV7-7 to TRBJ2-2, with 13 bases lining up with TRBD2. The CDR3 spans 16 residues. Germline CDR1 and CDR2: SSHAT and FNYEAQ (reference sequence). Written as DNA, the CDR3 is TGTGCTAGCAGCTCCAGGACTAGCGGGGGAATCGGGGAGCTGTTTTTT. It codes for CASSSRTSGGIGELFF.

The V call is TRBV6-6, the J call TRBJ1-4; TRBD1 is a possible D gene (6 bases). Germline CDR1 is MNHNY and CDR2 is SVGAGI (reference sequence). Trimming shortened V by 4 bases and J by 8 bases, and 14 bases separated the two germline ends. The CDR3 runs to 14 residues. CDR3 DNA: TGTGCCAGCAGTTCTTTACAGGGAGAAGAAAAACTGTTTTTT. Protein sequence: CASSSLQGEEKLFF.

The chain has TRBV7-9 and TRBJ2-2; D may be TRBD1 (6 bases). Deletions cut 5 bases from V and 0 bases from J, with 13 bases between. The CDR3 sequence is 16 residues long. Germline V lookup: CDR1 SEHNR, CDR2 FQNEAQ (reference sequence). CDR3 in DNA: TGTGCCAGCAGCAAAGCTACAGGGACGAACACCGGGGAGCTGTTTTTT. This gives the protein CASSKATGTNTGELFF.

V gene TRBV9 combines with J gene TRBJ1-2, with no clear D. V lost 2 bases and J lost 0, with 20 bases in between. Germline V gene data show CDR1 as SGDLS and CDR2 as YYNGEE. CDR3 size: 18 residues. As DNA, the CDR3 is TGTGCCAGCAGCGTTACCGGGAATTCGGCATCTTCTAACTATGGCTACACCTTC. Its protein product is CASSVTGNSASSNYGYTF.

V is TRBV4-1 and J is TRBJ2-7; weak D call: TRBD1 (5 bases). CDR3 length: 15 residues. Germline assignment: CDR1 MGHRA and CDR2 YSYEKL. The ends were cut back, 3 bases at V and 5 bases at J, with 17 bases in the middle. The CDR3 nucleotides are TGCGCCAGCAGCCACCCCCCGGTGGGGCGGCACGAGCAGTACTTC. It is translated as CASSHPPVGRHEQYF.

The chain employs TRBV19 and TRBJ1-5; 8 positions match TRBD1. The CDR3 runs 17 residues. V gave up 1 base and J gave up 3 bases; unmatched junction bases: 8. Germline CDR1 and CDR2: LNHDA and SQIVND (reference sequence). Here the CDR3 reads CASSIGAGGPLNQPQHF. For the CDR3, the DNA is TGTGCCAGTAGTATAGGGGCAGGGGGCCCCCTCAATCAGCCCCAGCATTTT. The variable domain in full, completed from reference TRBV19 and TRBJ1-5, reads DGGITQSPKYLFRKEGQNVTLSCEQNLNHDAMYWYRQDPGQGLRLIYYSQIVNDFQKGDIAEGYSVSREKKESFPLTVTSAQKNPTAFYLCASSIGAGGPLNQPQHFGDGTRLSIL.

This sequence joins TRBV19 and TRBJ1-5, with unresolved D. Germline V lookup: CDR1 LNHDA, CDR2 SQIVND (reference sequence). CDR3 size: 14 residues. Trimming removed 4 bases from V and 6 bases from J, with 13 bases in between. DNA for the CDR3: TGTGCCAGTAGTACAGCCCTGGCGGGTCAGCCCCAGCATTTT. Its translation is CASSTALAGQPQHF.

The CDR3 DNA sequence: TGTGCCAGCAGTCCGGGACAGATAGTGGAGACCCAGTACTTC. The encoded protein is CASSPGQIVETQYF. The rearrangement links TRBV27 to TRBJ2-5; TRBD1 aligns across 7 bases. Germline-derived CDR1 and CDR2 are MNHEY and SMNVEV (reference sequence). J lost 5 bases, V lost 5 bases, and 8 bases had no gene match. This CDR3 is built from 14 residues.

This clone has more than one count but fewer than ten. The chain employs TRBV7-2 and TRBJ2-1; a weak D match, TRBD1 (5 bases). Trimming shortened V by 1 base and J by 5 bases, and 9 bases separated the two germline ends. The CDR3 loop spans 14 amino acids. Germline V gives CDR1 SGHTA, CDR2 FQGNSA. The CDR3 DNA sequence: TGTGCCAGCAGCTTAGGGGCAGGGCACAATGAGCAGTTCTTC. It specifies CASSLGAGHNEQFF.